This T cell receptor beta chain came from a study of shared clonotypes between healthy human individuals. The study, taken as a whole, reports: The small donor group covered limited genetic and exposure diversity.

Using immunoSEQ multiplex PCR, the repertoire was profiled, and TCRdb retains in-frame clones only, with some absent. The repertoire holds about 730,000 clones, with about two thirds as singletons. Germline V lookup: CDR1 MNHEY, CDR2 SMNVEV (reference sequence). This CDR3 has 15 amino acids. Trimming stripped 2 bases from V and 3 bases from J, with 14 bases between. Remarks on this clone: Its antigen remains unidentified.

Sequencing was done on a sample of memory CD4+ T cells sorted from blood. Described subset: CD45RA-negative fraction. The TCR comes from a woman aged 30 to 39 in good health. The gene calls are TRBV27 and TRBJ2-7; D is undetermined. CDR3 bases: TGTGCCAGCAGTTTACGGGCAGAGGTGAGCTACGAGCAGTACTTC. It encodes CASSLRAEVSYEQYF.